Presented here are 28 T cell receptor beta chains from one specimen sequenced in a study of T cell repertoires in cytomegalovirus infection. The antigens for these receptors are not known. TCRdb re-analysed the reads in MiXCR, keeping a single row per CDR3 protein. This sample has 400,000 to 600,000 distinct CDR3 sequences, with about 44% found just once. Sequenced here: cultured PBMCs, sampled from culture after CMV antigen stimulation. Every receptor here comes from a human donor in good health (CMV status not recorded). Some clones in this sample may be carry-over from other donors' samples.

The genes are TRBV6-2 or TRBV6-3 and TRBJ2-1; D is possibly TRBD2 (6 bases). V lost 5 bases, J lost 0 bases, and 17 bases lay in between. CDR3 length: 17 amino acids. From germline, CDR1 is MNHEY and CDR2 SVGEGT. This CDR3 reads CASSSPGGTSSYNEQFF. CDR3 nucleotides: TGTGCCAGCAGTAGCCCGGGCGGGACCAGCTCCTACAATGAGCAGTTCTTC.

The chain uses TRBV6-6 and TRBJ1-3, with TRBD1 as a possible D gene (6 bases). With 2 bases removed from V and 4 bases from J, the gap between germline ends came to 15 bases. Per germline, CDR1 MNHNY and CDR2 SVGAGI (reference sequence). The CDR3 covers 16 residues. In nucleotides, the CDR3 is TGTGCCAGCAGTTACGGCCAGGGGAATATGGGAAACACCATATATTTT. Its protein product is CASSYGQGNMGNTIYF.

The chain is built from TRBV7-9 and TRBJ2-1; 7 bases map to TRBD1. V gave up 5 bases and J gave up 8 bases; unmatched junction bases: 15. Germline V gene lookup returns CDR1 SEHNR and CDR2 FQNEAQ (reference sequence). This CDR3 is built from 16 residues. The CDR3 loop reads CASSRDRVEVIYEQFF. The DNA of the CDR3 is TGTGCCAGCAGCCGTGACAGGGTGGAAGTCATCTATGAGCAGTTCTTC.

The chain combines TRBV4-2 with TRBJ1-1; maybe TRBD1 (6 bases). Per the germline V gene, CDR1 is LGHNA and CDR2 is YNFKEQ. V lost 3 bases and J 2 bases, leaving 19 bases between the germline ends. The CDR3 contains 17 residues. The CDR3 protein is CASSHLGDMGTNTEAFF. The DNA of the CDR3 is TGTGCCAGCAGCCATCTTGGGGACATGGGGACTAACACTGAAGCTTTCTTT.

The rearrangement joins TRBV12-3 or TRBV12-4 to TRBJ1-2; TRBD1 matches at 8 bases. The CDR3 is made up of 14 amino acids. The J segment lost 4 bases and the V segment lost 5 bases, leaving 6 bases of the junction unmatched. This CDR3 is CASSPTGVSYGYTF. In nucleotides, the CDR3 is TGTGCCAGCAGTCCGACAGGGGTCAGCTATGGCTACACCTTC.

This clonotype has just a few counts. CDR3 region: CASSETGQGGGEQFF. The CDR3 DNA reads as TGTGCCAGCAGTGAGACCGGACAGGGGGGCGGTGAGCAGTTCTTC. The chain employs TRBV28 and TRBJ2-1; 10 bases line up with TRBD1. The CDR3 contains 15 residues. The germline gives CDR1 MDHEN, CDR2 SYDVKM. J was trimmed by 9 bases and V by 5 bases; bases with no gene match: 10.

This clonotype was counted between two and nine times. The V call is TRBV5-1, the J call TRBJ2-4; 15 bases line up with TRBD2. Germline trimming cut 4 bases from V and 6 bases from J; bases unmatched to any gene: 5. CDR3 length equals 16 residues. Germline CDR1 is SGHRS and CDR2 is YFSETQ. CDR3 bases: TGCGCCAGCAGCCCCCGGACTAGCGGGGGGGTAAACATTCAGTACTTC. This encodes CASSPRTSGGVNIQYF.

There are a few counts of this clonotype. The V gene is TRBV7-2, the J gene TRBJ1-4; possible D gene TRBD1, 6 bases. V was trimmed by 5 bases and J by 3 bases, leaving 7 bases between them. There are 13 residues in the CDR3. Looked up from germline, CDR1 is SGHTA and CDR2 is FQGNSA. The CDR3 sequence is CASSGGPNEKLFF. The CDR3, as DNA: TGTGCCAGCAGCGGGGGGCCTAATGAAAAACTGTTTTTT.

The chain recombines TRBV6-5 with TRBJ1-1; tentative D call: TRBD1 (5 bases). Trimming took off 2 bases at V and 6 bases at J, with 16 bases between the two ends. This CDR3 is 15 amino acids long. The V gene's germline CDR1 is MNHEY and CDR2 SVGAGI. DNA for the CDR3: TGTGCCAGCAGTTACCGGGGGGTGGGGGTGTCTGAAGCTTTCTTT. Translation: CASSYRGVGVSEAFF.

Here the CDR3 reads CASSVGTSGGYEQFF. The CDR3 region has the DNA TGTGCCAGTAGCGTCGGGACTAGCGGGGGTTATGAGCAGTTCTTC. The chain links TRBV19 to TRBJ2-1; the match to TRBD2 covers 14 bases. The ends lost 6 bases at V and 8 bases at J; junction bases unmatched: 6. Germline assignment: CDR1 LNHDA and CDR2 SQIVND (reference sequence). CDR3 length: 15 residues.

The genes are TRBV12-3 or TRBV12-4 and TRBJ2-2; tentatively, D is TRBD2 (5 bases). Trimming removed 3 bases at V and 5 bases at J, with 10 bases between. The CDR3 totals 14 residues. The CDR3 reads CASSFMRRTGELFF. CDR3 nucleotide sequence: TGTGCCAGCAGTTTTATGAGGAGGACCGGGGAGCTGTTTTTT.

V usage is TRBV20-1 and J usage is TRBJ1-5, with D hard to call. Trimming removed 6 bases from V and 2 bases from J, with 11 bases in between. This CDR3 has 13 amino acids. The V gene's germline CDR1 is DFQATT and CDR2 SNEGSKA (reference sequence). CDR3: CSASGVGNQPQHF. CDR3 nucleotide sequence: TGCAGTGCCTCCGGGGTCGGCAATCAGCCCCAGCATTTT.

This clonotype came up once. The V gene is TRBV4-3, the J gene TRBJ2-1; D ambiguous. Germline CDR1 and CDR2: LGHNA and YSLEER. Trimming removed 4 bases from V and 2 bases from J, with 15 bases in between. This CDR3 has 16 residues. The CDR3 nucleotides are TGCGCCAGCAGCCGTAGTTTAGCTTCTCCCTACAATGAGCAGTTCTTC. This gives the protein CASSRSLASPYNEQFF.

The chain uses TRBV20-1 and TRBJ1-6; D is uncertain. Trimming stripped 3 bases from V and 8 bases from J, with 11 bases between. The CDR3 is made up of 13 amino acids. CDR1 is DFQATT, CDR2 SNEGSKA, per germline (reference sequence). Here the CDR3 reads CSASGDPDSPLHF. DNA of the CDR3: TGCAGTGCTAGTGGGGATCCCGATTCACCCCTCCACTTT.

V and J are TRBV20-1 and TRBJ2-7, with TRBD1 identical over 7 bases. Looked up from germline, CDR1 is DFQATT and CDR2 is SNEGSKA (reference sequence). This CDR3 is 11 amino acids long. V was pared by 5 bases and J by 6 bases, with 4 bases of the junction left unmatched. For the CDR3, the DNA is TGCAGTGCTGTCCCAGGGGGCGAGCAGTACTTC. Encoded protein: CSAVPGGEQYF.

The rearrangement uses TRBV7-6 and TRBJ1-1; D gene uncertain. CDR3 length equals 12 residues. V lost 5 bases and J lost 7, with 11 bases in between. Germline V gives CDR1 SGHVS, CDR2 FNYEAQ. CDR3 sequence reads: CASSPTGIEAFF. CDR3 DNA sequence: TGTGCCAGCAGCCCCACGGGGATTGAAGCTTTCTTT.

The rearrangement links TRBV6-6 to TRBJ1-5; TRBD1 matches at 8 bases. The J segment lost 4 bases and the V segment lost 5 bases, leaving 4 bases of the junction unmatched. The germline CDR1 and CDR2 sequences are MNHNY and SVGAGI (reference sequence). The CDR3 spans 14 residues. In DNA, the CDR3 is TGTGCCAGCAGTGGACAGGGAGAGAATCAGCCCCAGCATTTT. Encoded protein: CASSGQGENQPQHF.

The V call is TRBV5-6, the J call TRBJ2-1; 7 nucleotides align to TRBD1. This CDR3 contains 16 residues. CDR1 is SGHDT, CDR2 YYEEEE, per germline. V lost 5 bases and J lost 0; bases outside the gene matches: 8. This CDR3 is CASRKTGTASYNEQFF. Here the CDR3 DNA reads TGTGCCAGCAGGAAAACCGGGACAGCCTCCTACAATGAGCAGTTCTTC.

This clonotype was observed a handful of times. V is TRBV28 and J is TRBJ2-1; 12 positions match TRBD2. The CDR3 covers 15 residues. Trimming at V came to 6 bases and at J to 3 bases, leaving 3 bases not matched to a gene. Germline CDR1 MDHEN, CDR2 SYDVKM. CDR3 region: CASRRTSGNYNEQFF. As DNA, the CDR3 is TGTGCCAGCAGGAGGACTAGCGGGAACTACAATGAGCAGTTCTTC.

This chain links TRBV6-1 with TRBJ1-5; D unclear. Trimming took 6 bases from V and 7 from J, leaving 16 bases between them. The germline V gene has CDR1 MNHNS and CDR2 SASEGT. The CDR3 has 14 residues. CDR3 in amino acids: CASSRKGVYQPQHF. In DNA form, the CDR3 reads TGTGCCAGCAGCCGAAAGGGAGTATACCAGCCCCAGCATTTT.

The chain carries TRBV10-3 and TRBJ1-1; the D is unclear. The CDR3 has 13 amino acids. With 10 bases removed from V and 0 bases from J, the gap between germline ends came to 12 bases. The germline gives CDR1 ENHRY, CDR2 SYGVKD. The CDR3 reads CATSGGLNTEAFF. For the CDR3, the DNA is TGTGCCACCTCGGGAGGGCTGAACACTGAAGCTTTCTTT.

As concerns this clonotype: A junction end diverges from the germline sequence, so it may reflect a read error. CDR3 amino acids: CVSSLESGSSYEQYF. CDR3 nucleotide sequence: TGTGTCAGCAGCTTAGAGTCAGGGAGCTCCTACGAGCAGTACTTC. V is TRBV7-6 and J is TRBJ2-7; D possibly matches TRBD1 or TRBD2 (5 bases each). Germline V gene sequence: CDR1 SGHVS, CDR2 FNYEAQ. This CDR3 has 15 residues.

This clonotype was found a few times. The chain is built from TRBV7-2 and TRBJ2-1, with 13 bases matching TRBD2. CDR1 is SGHTA and CDR2 is FQGNSA in the germline V gene. There are 15 residues in the CDR3. V gave up 6 bases and J gave up 8 bases; unmatched junction bases: 7. The CDR3 reads CASSYRLAGGDEQFF. CDR3 nucleotides: TGTGCCAGCAGTTATAGACTAGCGGGGGGCGATGAGCAGTTCTTC.

The chain couples TRBV28 to TRBJ1-3, with D unclear. Germline V CDR1 and CDR2: MDHEN, SYDVKM. The CDR3 spans 16 residues. Trimming took off 3 bases at V and 0 bases at J, with 12 bases between the two ends. CDR3: CASSFEHPYSGNTIYF. In nucleotides, the CDR3 is TGTGCCAGCAGTTTTGAACACCCCTACTCTGGAAACACCATATATTTT.

This clonotype was seen a few times. This rearrangement joins TRBV28 to TRBJ2-7, with TRBD1 matching over 9 bases. The CDR3 sequence is 12 residues long. Germline CDR1 and CDR2: MDHEN and SYDVKM. The junction had 4 bases not matched to a gene; V was cut back by 8 bases and J by 5 bases. CDR3 nucleotide sequence: TGTGCCAGCCGGGACAGGGCTGACGAGCAGTACTTC. Encoded protein: CASRDRADEQYF.

This sequence joins TRBV11-3 and TRBJ2-1; D might be TRBD2 (7 bases). The germline V and J ends were trimmed by 5 bases and 10 bases, with 21 bases remaining between them. The CDR3 covers 15 residues. Germline V CDR1 and CDR2: SGHNT, YENEEA. As DNA, the CDR3 is TGTGCCAGCAGCCTGAGGACTAGGGGGATTAGGGAGCAGTTCTTC. Protein sequence: CASSLRTRGIREQFF.

This clonotype was seen just once. V gene TRBV7-2 combines with J gene TRBJ2-3; TRBD2 agrees at 9 bases. The J segment lost 7 bases and the V segment lost 2 bases, leaving 10 bases of the junction unmatched. Looked up from germline, CDR1 is SGHTA and CDR2 is FQGNSA. The CDR3 is made up of 16 amino acids. CDR3 region: CASSLSAGGPSYTQYF. The DNA for the CDR3 is TGTGCCAGCAGCTTAAGCGCGGGGGGGCCTTCTTATACGCAGTATTTT. Full variable domain (remainder filled in from reference TRBV7-2 and TRBJ2-3): GAGVSQSPSNKVTEKGKDVELRCDPISGHTALYWYRQSLGQGLEFLIYFQGNSAPDKSGLPSDRFSAERTGGSVSTLTIQRTQQEDSAVYLCASSLSAGGPSYTQYFGPGTRLTVL.

This clonotype was counted only a few times. V usage is TRBV12-3 or TRBV12-4 and J usage is TRBJ1-6, with D possibly being TRBD1 (5 bases). This CDR3 comprises 14 residues. Trimming left V 6 bases short and J 14 bases short, with 20 bases between. The CDR3 spells CASSRAGGGRALHF. The CDR3 coding sequence is TGTGCCAGCAGCCGCGCCGGTGGGGGACGAGCCCTCCACTTT.